This TCR beta chain originates from a study of regulatory dendritic cells for organ transplantation. Study-level findings and limits: Memory CD8+ clonal expansion seemed more limited with regulatory than mature dendritic cells. Between individuals, the alloreactive memory CD8+ T cell pool differed considerably. Memory CD8+ T cells were the most oligoclonal; naive cells were highly diverse.

The germline V gene has CDR1 LNHDA and CDR2 SQIVND (reference sequence). V dropped 3 bases and J dropped 0 bases, with 12 bases sitting between them. There are 16 residues in the CDR3. On this clone itself: Its antigen is not identified.

Assay used: immunoSEQ multiplex PCR; TCRdb lists only in-frame clones, some missing. The repertoire holds fewer than 40,000 clones, with 75% to 95% as singletons. This sequence joins TRBV19 and TRBJ1-5, with D hard to call. This clonotype was sampled from a human donor in good health. The sample consisted of naive CD8+ T cells from blood. Stated subset: CD45RA+ naive T cells. The CDR3 loop is CASSMLQMYSNQPQHF. CDR3 nucleotides: TGTGCCAGTAGTATGCTACAGATGTATAGCAATCAGCCCCAGCATTTT.